This is a list of T cell receptor beta chains from one sample in a study of OX40 agonist ivuxolimab in advanced cancers. Sequencing was performed with immunoSEQ multiplex PCR; in TCRdb, only in-frame clones are kept and a portion is missing. The repertoire holds 45,000 to 55,000 clones, around 86% seen once, with roughly 6.5% in the top ten. The sample consisted of CD4+ or CD8+ T cells sorted from blood, taken in a trial of the OX40 agonist ivuxolimab. These receptors were taken from an adult with an advanced solid tumor such as melanoma, head and neck, liver or kidney cancer. CDR3s include the opening cysteine and the closing phenylalanine or tryptophan. Size values are once, few and many counts, or a class for expanded clones, and some rows have none.

- | TRBJ2-1 | TRBV4-1 | CASSQVAGGGPYNEQFF
- | TRBJ1-1 | TRBV5-4 | CASSPDRTGEAFF
- | TRBJ2-7 | TRBV4-3 | CASSQATGVVSYEQYF
- | TRBJ1-5 | TRBV6-6 | CASSYSGLGNQPQHF
- | TRBJ2-2 | TRBV7-9 | CASSPPREGTGELFF
- | TRBJ1-1 | TRBV11-2 | CASSLGTNTEAFF
- | TRBJ2-6 | TRBV5-6 | CASSLMGAGANVLTF
- | TRBJ2-7 | TRBV11-2 | CASSLGTLEQYF
once | TRBJ1-4 | TRBV7-9 | CASSDTRSTNEKLFF
- | TRBJ2-7 | TRBV2 | CASGIGPLYEQYF
- | TRBJ1-4 | TRBV27 | CASSLARRAGEKLFF
- | TRBJ1-1 | TRBV9 | CASSVVSSVGTEAFF
- | TRBJ2-1 | TRBV4-3 | CASSQDGATEQFF
- | TRBJ1-1 | TRBV9 | CASNVVGGSTEAFF
- | TRBJ2-1 | TRBV18 | CASSPGTGGSYNEQFF
- | TRBJ2-7 | TRBV6-1 | CATDSREAYEQYF
- | TRBJ2-1 | TRBV4-1 | CASSQDRRYNEQFF
few | TRBJ2-3 | TRBV19 | CASSMTGGADTQYF
- | TRBJ1-5 | TRBV28 | CASTHSQPQHF
- | TRBJ1-1 | TRBV7-6 | CASSLEAHTEAFF
- | TRBJ2-1 | TRBV4-3 | CASSQREGSGLAGNEQFF
- | TRBJ1-1 | TRBV6-6 | CASEGVNTEAFF
- | TRBJ2-5 | TRBV6-5 | CASSLLAGYETQYF
- | TRBJ2-7 | TRBV5-8 | CASSLGRNYEQYF
- | TRBJ2-3 | TRBV18 | CASSPGVSTDTQYF
- | TRBJ2-5 | TRBV11-2 | CASSLGDTGLETQYF
- | TRBJ1-1 | TRBV11-2 | CASSTPTGTMNTEAFF
- | TRBJ1-1 | TRBV4-2 | CASSPRGGNTEAFF
- | TRBJ2-1 | TRBV7-6 | CASSPSPITEQFF